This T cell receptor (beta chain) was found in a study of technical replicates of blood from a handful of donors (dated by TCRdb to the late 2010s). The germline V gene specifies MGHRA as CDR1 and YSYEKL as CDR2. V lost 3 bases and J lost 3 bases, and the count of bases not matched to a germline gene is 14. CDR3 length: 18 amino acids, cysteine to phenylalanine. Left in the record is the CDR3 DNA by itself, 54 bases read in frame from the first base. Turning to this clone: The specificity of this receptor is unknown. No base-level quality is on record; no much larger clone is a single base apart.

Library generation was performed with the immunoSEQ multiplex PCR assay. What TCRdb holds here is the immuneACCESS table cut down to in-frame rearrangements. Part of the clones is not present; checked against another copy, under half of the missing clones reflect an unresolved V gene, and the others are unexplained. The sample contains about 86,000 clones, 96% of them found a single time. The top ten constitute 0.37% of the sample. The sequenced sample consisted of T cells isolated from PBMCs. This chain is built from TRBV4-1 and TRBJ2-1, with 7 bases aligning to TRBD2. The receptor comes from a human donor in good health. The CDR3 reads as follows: CASSHPFSAGEIYNEQFF. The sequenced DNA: TGCGCCAGCAGCCACCCATTCTCTGCGGGAGAAATCTACAATGAGCAGTTCTTC.